The next 18 T cell receptor beta chains were all read from a single sample in a study of CD8 T cells in ankylosing spondylitis. TCRdb analysed the 5' RACE reads with MiXCR anew, one entry per CDR3 protein. The table lists 200,000 to 250,000 distinct CDR3 sequences, 7.5% to 9.5% of them singletons. Sequenced: blood, either unsorted or a sorted T cell fraction (not recorded which). The receptors were sampled from a female donor with ankylosing spondylitis or in good health (not recorded which).

This clonotype was counted a few times. The V call is TRBV4-3, the J call TRBJ2-7, with TRBD1 matching 8 bases. The V gene end was trimmed by 2 bases and the J gene end by 3 bases; junction bases not matched to a gene: 3. The germline gives CDR1 LGHNA, CDR2 YSLEER. CDR3 length equals 14 residues. The CDR3 nucleotides read TGCGCCAGCAGCCAAAGGACAGGGTTCTACGAGCAGTACTTC. Translating it yields CASSQRTGFYEQYF.

In the case of this clonotype: A much larger clone lies one base from this, so it may be a read error. This chain connects TRBV28 to TRBJ1-1; D not resolved. The CDR3 contains 14 residues. The germline CDR1 and CDR2 sequences are MDHEN and SYDVKM. The V gene lost 3 bases and the J gene lost 2 bases, with 10 bases spanning the gap. CDR3 in DNA: TGTGCCAGCAGTTTCTCAAGGTACAACACTGAAGCTTTCTTT. Residues: CASSFSRYNTEAFF.

Only a few counts were recorded for this clonotype. In DNA form, the CDR3 reads TGCGCCAGCAGCCAAGTTTGGGGGGGAGTCACAGATACGCAGTATTTT. Amino acids: CASSQVWGGVTDTQYF. The rearrangement uses TRBV4-3 and TRBJ2-3; 7 bases agree with TRBD2. This CDR3 is 16 amino acids long. Germline CDR1 is LGHNA and CDR2 is YSLEER. V lost 1 base and J lost 2; bases outside the gene matches: 6.

This clonotype was found many times. V gene TRBV20-1 combines with J gene TRBJ2-1, with D possibly TRBD2 on 7 matching bases. V was shortened by 7 bases and J by 9 bases, with 13 bases between the two germline ends. Germline CDR1 is DFQATT and CDR2 is SNEGSKA (reference sequence). This CDR3 is built from 11 residues. The CDR3 reads CSEGGGPEQFF. As DNA, the CDR3 is TGCAGTGAGGGAGGGGGTCCTGAGCAGTTCTTC.

This rearrangement joins TRBV3-1 to TRBJ1-2; no clear D gene. V lost 4 bases to trimming and J lost 8 bases, with 17 bases between them. Per germline, CDR1 LGHDT and CDR2 YNNKEL (reference sequence). This CDR3 region has 14 residues. This CDR3 is CASSRGMSRRGYTF. CDR3 bases: TGTGCCAGCAGCCGTGGGATGTCCAGGCGGGGCTACACCTTC.

This clonotype was detected many times. The chain employs TRBV10-3 and TRBJ2-1; 7 bases agree with TRBD2. There are 12 residues in the CDR3. Losses at the gene ends were 4 bases for V and 10 bases for J; bases not matched to a gene: 4. The germline CDR1 and CDR2 sequences are ENHRY and SYGVKD. CDR3 in amino acids: CAISGTGGEQFF. The CDR3 DNA is TGTGCCATCAGTGGGACCGGGGGGGAGCAGTTCTTC.

The table lists this clonotype with many counts. This chain uses TRBV7-9 with TRBJ2-1; 10 bases match TRBD2. J was trimmed by 2 bases and V by 4 bases; bases with no gene match: 2. Germline CDR1 and CDR2: SEHNR and FQNEAQ (reference sequence). The CDR3 is 15 residues long. The CDR3 spells CASSSLAGAYNEQFF. The DNA for the CDR3 is TGTGCCAGCAGCTCCCTAGCGGGGGCCTACAATGAGCAGTTCTTC.

This clonotype was counted a few times. The chain recombines TRBV6-1 with TRBJ1-2; no reliable D call. The CDR3 spans 11 residues. V lost 7 bases, J lost 3 bases, and 6 bases lay in between. Germline values: CDR1 MNHNS, CDR2 SASEGT. The CDR3, as DNA: TGTGCCAGCAAATGGGACTATGGCTACACCTTC. Its translation is CASKWDYGYTF.

In this sample, this clonotype turned up many times. The chain has TRBV5-1 and TRBJ2-3; D uncertain. In germline, CDR1 is SGHRS, CDR2 YFSETQ. There are 12 residues in the CDR3. V was cut by 8 bases and J by 6 bases, with 13 bases left in between. The CDR3 region has the DNA TGCGCCAGTGGTACCCAGTCTGATACGCAGTATTTT. It encodes CASGTQSDTQYF.

Many counts were recorded for this clonotype. The chain combines TRBV6-2 or TRBV6-3 with TRBJ2-1, with 9 bases aligning to TRBD2. The CDR3 has 13 amino acids. V shed 11 bases, J shed 5 bases, and the junction held 7 bases outside the gene matches. Germline loops: CDR1 MNHEY, CDR2 SVGEGT. The CDR3 coding sequence is TGTGCCGGGAAGACTAGCGGAAACAATGAGCAGTTCTTC. Translated, it gives CAGKTSGNNEQFF.

This clonotype was detected many times. The V call is TRBV18, the J call TRBJ1-4, with D hard to call. The V end was cut by 3 bases, the J end by 8 bases, with 13 bases between. Germline values: CDR1 KGHSH, CDR2 LQKENI. This CDR3 has 14 residues. The CDR3: CASSPGGGGEKLFF. DNA of the CDR3: TGTGCCAGCTCACCGGGTGGTGGAGGCGAAAAACTGTTTTTT.

This clonotype was seen at least ten times. The genes are TRBV12-3 or TRBV12-4 and TRBJ2-1, with TRBD2 matching over 9 bases. The CDR3 covers 13 residues. J gave up 7 bases and V 8 bases, and 6 bases lay outside the gene matches. The CDR3 protein is CASWAGGVNEQFF. The CDR3 DNA reads as TGTGCCAGCTGGGCGGGAGGGGTGAATGAGCAGTTCTTC.

This clonotype turned up a few times. The chain is built from TRBV4-3 and TRBJ2-7, with 11 bases fitting TRBD1. The germline V gene encodes CDR1 LGHNA and CDR2 YSLEER. V lost 1 base, J lost 6 bases, and 17 bases stayed unmatched. This CDR3 is built from 19 residues. The DNA for the CDR3 is TGCGCCAGCAGCCAAGTTGTATCCTTTTGTAGGGACAGGGGGATCGAGCAGTACTTC. Translation: CASSQVVSFCRDRGIEQYF.

This clonotype was counted only a few times. The chain links TRBV6-2 or TRBV6-3 to TRBJ2-7; D not certain. Trimming removed 3 bases from V and 2 bases from J, with 14 bases in between. From germline, CDR1 is MNHEY and CDR2 SVGEGT. The CDR3 runs to 15 residues. In DNA form, the CDR3 reads TGTGCCAGCAGTTATGGAACAGCCTCTACCTACGAGCAGTACTTC. Its protein product is CASSYGTASTYEQYF.

There are many counts of this clonotype. The chain combines TRBV6-5 with TRBJ1-1; 7 bases are a match to TRBD1. Germline CDR1 and CDR2: MNHEY and SVGAGI. The CDR3 runs to 13 residues. With 5 bases clipped from V and 7 bases from J, the junction kept 7 bases outside the gene matches. CDR3 region: CASSGTAALEAFF. For the CDR3, the DNA is TGTGCCAGCAGTGGGACAGCCGCCCTTGAAGCTTTCTTT.

The V gene is TRBV14, the J gene TRBJ2-1, with 7 bases lining up with TRBD2. The junction had 9 bases not matched to a gene; V was cut back by 3 bases and J by 10 bases. The CDR3 length is 14 residues. CDR1 is SGHDN and CDR2 is FVKESK in the germline V gene. CDR3 sequence (DNA): TGTGCCAGCAGCCAGGCGGGAGCAGGCCGAGAGCAGTTCTTC. This translates into CASSQAGAGREQFF.

The table lists this clonotype with many counts. The rearrangement joins TRBV12-3 or TRBV12-4 to TRBJ1-4, with D possibly matching TRBD1 (5 bases). The V and J ends lost 5 bases and 7 bases respectively, with 8 bases between them. The CDR3 is 12 amino acids. CDR3 nucleotide sequence: TGTGCCAGCAGTCTGACAGTTGAAAAACTGTTTTTT. It is translated as CASSLTVEKLFF.

This chain joins TRBV14 and TRBJ2-3; 7 positions agree with TRBD2. V lost 4 bases and J lost 1; bases outside the gene matches: 8. Looked up from germline, CDR1 is SGHDN and CDR2 is FVKESK. The CDR3 consists of 16 residues. In nucleotides, the CDR3 is TGTGCCAGCAGCCCCCCAGCGGGGTGGCGCACAGATACGCAGTATTTT. Its translation is CASSPPAGWRTDTQYF.